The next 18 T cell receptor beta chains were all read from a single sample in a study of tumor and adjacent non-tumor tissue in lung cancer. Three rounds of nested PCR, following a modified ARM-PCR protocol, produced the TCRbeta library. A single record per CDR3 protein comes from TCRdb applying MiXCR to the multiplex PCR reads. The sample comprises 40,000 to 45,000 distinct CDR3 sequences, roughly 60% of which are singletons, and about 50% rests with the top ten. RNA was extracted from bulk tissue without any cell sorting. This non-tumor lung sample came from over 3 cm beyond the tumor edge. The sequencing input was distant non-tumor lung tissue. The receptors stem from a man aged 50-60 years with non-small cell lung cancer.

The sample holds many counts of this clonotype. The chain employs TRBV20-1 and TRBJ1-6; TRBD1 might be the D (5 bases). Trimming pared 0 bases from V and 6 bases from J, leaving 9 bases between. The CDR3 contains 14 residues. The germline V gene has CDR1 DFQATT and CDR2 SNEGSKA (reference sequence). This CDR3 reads CSARDQGTNSPLHF. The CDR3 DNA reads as TGCAGTGCTAGAGACCAGGGAACTAATTCACCCCTCCACTTT.

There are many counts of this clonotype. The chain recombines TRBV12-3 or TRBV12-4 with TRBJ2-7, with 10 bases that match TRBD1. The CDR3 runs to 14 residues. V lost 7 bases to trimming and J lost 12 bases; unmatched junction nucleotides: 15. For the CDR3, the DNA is TGTGCCAGCAAAGGAACGGGACAGGGGCCGACGTCGTACTTC. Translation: CASKGTGQGPTSYF.

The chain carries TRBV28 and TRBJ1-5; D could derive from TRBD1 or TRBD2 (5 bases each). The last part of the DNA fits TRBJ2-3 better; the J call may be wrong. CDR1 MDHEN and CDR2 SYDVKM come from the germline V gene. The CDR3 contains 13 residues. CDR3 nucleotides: TGTGCCAGCAGCCCGGGACCCGGGCAGCCCCAGTATTTT. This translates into CASSPGPGQPQYF.

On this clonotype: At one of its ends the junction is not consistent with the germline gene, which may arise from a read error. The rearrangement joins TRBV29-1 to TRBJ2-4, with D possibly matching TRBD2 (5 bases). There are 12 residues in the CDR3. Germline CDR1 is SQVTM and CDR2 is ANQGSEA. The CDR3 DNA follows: TGCAGCTGCTTGCTAGCCAATAACATTCAGTACTTC. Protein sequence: CSCLLANNIQYF.

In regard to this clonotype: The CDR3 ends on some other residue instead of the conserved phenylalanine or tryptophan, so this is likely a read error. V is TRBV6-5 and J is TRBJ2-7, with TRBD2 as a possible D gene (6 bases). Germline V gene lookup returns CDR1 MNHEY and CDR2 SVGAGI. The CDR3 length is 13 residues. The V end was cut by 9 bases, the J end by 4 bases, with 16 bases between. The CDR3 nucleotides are TGTGCCAGTAGTGGGAATAGCGGTTACGAGCAGTACTAC. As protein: CASSGNSGYEQYY.

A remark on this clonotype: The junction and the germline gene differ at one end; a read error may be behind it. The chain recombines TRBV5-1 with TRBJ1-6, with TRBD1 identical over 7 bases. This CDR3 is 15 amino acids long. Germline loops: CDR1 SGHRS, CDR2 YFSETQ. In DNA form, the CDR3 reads TGCACCAGCAGCATGGGACAGCGAAATAATTCACACCTCCACTTT. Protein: CTSSMGQRNNSHLHF.

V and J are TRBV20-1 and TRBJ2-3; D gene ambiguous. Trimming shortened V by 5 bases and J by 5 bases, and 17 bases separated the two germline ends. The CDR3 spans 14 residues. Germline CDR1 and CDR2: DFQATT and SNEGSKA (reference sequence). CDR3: CSAASLEDVDTQYF. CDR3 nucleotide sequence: TGCAGTGCTGCTAGTTTGGAAGACGTAGATACGCAGTATTTT.

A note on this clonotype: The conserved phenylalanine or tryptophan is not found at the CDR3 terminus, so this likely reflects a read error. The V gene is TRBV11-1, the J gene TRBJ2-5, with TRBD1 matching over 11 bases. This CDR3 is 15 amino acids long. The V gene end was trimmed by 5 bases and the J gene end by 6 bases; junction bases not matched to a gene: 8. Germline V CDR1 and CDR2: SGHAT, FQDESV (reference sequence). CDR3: CASSPGQGAQQTQYL. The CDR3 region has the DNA TGTGCCAGCAGCCCTGGACAGGGGGCACAACAGACCCAGTACTTA.

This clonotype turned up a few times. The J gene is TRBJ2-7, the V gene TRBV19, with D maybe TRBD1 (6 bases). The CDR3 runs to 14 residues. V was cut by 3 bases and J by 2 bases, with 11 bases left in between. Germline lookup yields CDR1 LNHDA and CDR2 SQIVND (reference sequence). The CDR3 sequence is CASSIEDSTYEQYF. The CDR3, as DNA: TGTGCCAGTAGTATCGAGGACAGCACCTACGAGCAGTACTTC. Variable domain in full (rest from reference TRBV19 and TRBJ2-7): DGGITQSPKYLFRKEGQNVTLSCEQNLNHDAMYWYRQDPGQGLRLIYYSQIVNDFQKGDIAEGYSVSREKKESFPLTVTSAQKNPTAFYLCASSIEDSTYEQYFGPGTRLTVT.

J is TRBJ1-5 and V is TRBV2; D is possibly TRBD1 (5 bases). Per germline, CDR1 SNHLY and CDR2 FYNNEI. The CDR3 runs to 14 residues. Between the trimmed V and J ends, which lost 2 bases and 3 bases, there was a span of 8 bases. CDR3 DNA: TGTGCCAGCAGTGAAAGGACACCCAATCAGCCCCAGCATTTT. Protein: CASSERTPNQPQHF.

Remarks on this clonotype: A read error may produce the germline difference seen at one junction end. The CDR3 sequence: CVSSVMTGRSTDTQYF. The CDR3 coding sequence is TGCGTCAGCAGCGTAATGACAGGGAGGAGTACAGATACGCAGTATTTT. V and J are TRBV5-1 and TRBJ2-3, with D perhaps TRBD1 (7 bases). Germline CDR1 is SGHRS and CDR2 is YFSETQ. The CDR3 covers 16 residues.

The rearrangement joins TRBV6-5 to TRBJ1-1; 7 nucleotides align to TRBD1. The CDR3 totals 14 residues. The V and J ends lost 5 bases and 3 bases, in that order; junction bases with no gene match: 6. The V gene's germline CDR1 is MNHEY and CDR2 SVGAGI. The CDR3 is CASSLGGTDTEAFF. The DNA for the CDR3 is TGTGCCAGCAGTCTCGGCGGGACAGACACTGAAGCTTTCTTT.

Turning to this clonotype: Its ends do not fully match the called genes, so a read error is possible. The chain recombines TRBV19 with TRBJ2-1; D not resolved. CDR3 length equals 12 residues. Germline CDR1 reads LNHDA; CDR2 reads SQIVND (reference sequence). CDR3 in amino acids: CASSSQTNEQFF. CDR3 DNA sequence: TGTGCTAGTAGTTCCCAAACAAATGAGCAGTTCTTC.

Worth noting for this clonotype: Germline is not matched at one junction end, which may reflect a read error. CDR3 loop: CASSRLLPDMQYF. CDR3 nucleotides: TGTGCCAGTAGCCGCCTCCTCCCAGATATGCAGTATTTT. V gene TRBV13 combines with J gene TRBJ2-3; D gene ambiguous. The CDR3 sequence is 13 residues long. The germline V gene encodes CDR1 PRHDT and CDR2 FYEKMQ (reference sequence). Combining the CDR3 with reference TRBV13 and TRBJ2-3 gives the whole variable domain AAGVIQSPRHLIKEKRETATLKCYPIPRHDTVYWYQQGPGQDPQFLISFYEKMQSDKGSIPDRFSAQQFSDYHSELNMSSLELGDSALYFCASSRLLPDMQYFGPGTRLTVL.

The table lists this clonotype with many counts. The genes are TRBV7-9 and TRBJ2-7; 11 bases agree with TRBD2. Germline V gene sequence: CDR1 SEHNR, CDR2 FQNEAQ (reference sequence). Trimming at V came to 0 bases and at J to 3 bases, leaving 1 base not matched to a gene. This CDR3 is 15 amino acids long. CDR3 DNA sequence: TGTGCCAGCAGCTTAGCGCTAGCGGGAGGCTACGAGCAGTACTTC. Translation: CASSLALAGGYEQYF.

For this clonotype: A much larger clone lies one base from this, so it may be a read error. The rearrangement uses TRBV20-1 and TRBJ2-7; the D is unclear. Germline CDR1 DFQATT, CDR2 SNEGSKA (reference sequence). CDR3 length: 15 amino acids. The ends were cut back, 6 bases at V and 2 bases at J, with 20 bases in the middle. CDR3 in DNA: TGCAGTGCCCCCTGGGCCCTCGCCTTAGCCTACGAGCAGTACTTC. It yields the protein CSAPWALALAYEQYF.

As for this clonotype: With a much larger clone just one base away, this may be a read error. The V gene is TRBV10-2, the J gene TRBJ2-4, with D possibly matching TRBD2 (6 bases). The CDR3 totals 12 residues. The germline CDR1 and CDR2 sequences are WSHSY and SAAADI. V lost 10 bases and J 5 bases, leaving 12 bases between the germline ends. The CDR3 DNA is TGCGCCATCACCGGCGGGGAAAACATTCAGTACTTC. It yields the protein CAITGGENIQYF.

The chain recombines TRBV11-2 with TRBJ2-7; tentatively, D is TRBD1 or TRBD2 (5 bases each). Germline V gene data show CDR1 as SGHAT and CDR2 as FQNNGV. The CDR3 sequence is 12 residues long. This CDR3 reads CSSSLEGFKQYF. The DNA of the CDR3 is TGTAGCAGCAGCTTAGAGGGGTTCAAGCAGTACTTC.